A selection of T cell receptor beta chains follows, all from one sample in a study of blood T cell repertoires in COVID-19. The table came from immunoSEQ multiplex PCR; TCRdb's copy has only in-frame clones and leaves some out. The profile shows 25,000 to 30,000 clones, 85% to 95% of them singletons. Sequencing was done on a sample of peripheral blood. All receptors derive from a human donor with active COVID-19. The donor label of this sample is uncertain. CDR3s include the opening cysteine and the closing phenylalanine or tryptophan. D genes are given only for firm matches. The size field is filled for only some rows; it gives once, few, many or a size class.

TRBJ2-7,TRBV28,.,.,TGTGCCACCGAATCCCAAACGACAGGCTCCAGCACCTACGAGCAGTACTTC,CATESQTTGSSTYEQYF
TRBJ2-6,TRBV7-2,.,.,TGTGCCAGCAGCTTATGGAGTGGTGGGGCCAACGTCCTGACTTTC,CASSLWSGGANVLTF
TRBJ2-2,TRBV9,.,TRBD2,TGTGCCAGCAGCCCCCGGGGGGGGACCGGGGAGCTGTTTTTT,CASSPRGGTGELFF
TRBJ2-1,TRBV24-1,.,TRBD1,TGTGCCACCAGTGATCCCAGGGGGAATGAGCAGTTCTTC,CATSDPRGNEQFF
TRBJ1-3,TRBV11-2,.,.,TGTGCCAGCAGCTTTCAGGCAGTGCTCGGAAACACCATATATTTT,CASSFQAVLGNTIYF
TRBJ2-1,TRBV5-1,.,TRBD2,TGCGCCAGCAGCTTGGAACTAGCGGGAGGGGGCGAGCAGTTCTTC,CASSLELAGGGEQFF
TRBJ2-1,TRBV6-2/TRBV6-3,.,.,TGTGCCAGCAGTGTCTTCGGGGGTCCCTCCAATGAGCAGTTCTTC,CASSVFGGPSNEQFF
TRBJ1-6,TRBV4-1,.,.,TGCGCCAGCAGCCAAGGCAGGGGTGTTTATAATTCACCCCTCCACTTT,CASSQGRGVYNSPLHF
TRBJ1-2,TRBV30,.,TRBD1,TGTGCCTGGACCCGAGGAACAGGGGACGCGCCCTCATTCTATGGCTACACCTTC,CAWTRGTGDAPSFYGYTF
TRBJ2-1,TRBV28,once,TRBD1,TGTGCCAGCAGTTTATTGGGGACAGGGGGCGTTTATGAGCAGTTCTTC,CASSLLGTGGVYEQFF
TRBJ2-4,TRBV5-5,few,TRBD1,TGTGCCAGCAGCCCCTCGGCAGGGGGAGTAGCCAAAAACATTCAGTACTTC,CASSPSAGGVAKNIQYF
TRBJ1-4,TRBV14,.,.,TGTGCCAGCAGCCAAGGGAACAAGGGGGAAAAACTGTTTTTT,CASSQGNKGEKLFF
TRBJ2-7,TRBV18,.,.,TGTGCCAGCTCACCGCTTTCTACAGGGTCCTCCTACGAGCAGTACTTC,CASSPLSTGSSYEQYF
TRBJ2-1,TRBV11-3,.,.,TGTGCCAGCAGCCCCCAGGCCATCGGTGAGCAGTTCTTC,CASSPQAIGEQFF
TRBJ2-1,TRBV4-1,once,TRBD2,TGCGCCAGCAGCCATGTAGGGACTAGGAATGAGCAGTTCTTC,CASSHVGTRNEQFF
TRBJ1-4,TRBV12-3/TRBV12-4,.,TRBD1,TGTGCCAGCAGGAGGACAGGGGGCGAAAAACTGTTTTTT,CASRRTGGEKLFF
TRBJ1-1,TRBV10-3,.,.,TGTGCCATCAGTGAGTTACAGGGTTCGGACACTGAAGCTTTCTTT,CAISELQGSDTEAFF
TRBJ2-1,TRBV5-4,.,TRBD2,TGTGCCAGCAGCTCCCCCCGGCTAGCGGGCCTAACCACTTACAATGAGCAGTTCTTC,CASSSPRLAGLTTYNEQFF
TRBJ2-2,TRBV5-1,.,.,TGCGCCAGCAGCTTGGGAGTGGGAGACTCCGGGGAGCTGTTTTTT,CASSLGVGDSGELFF
TRBJ2-1,TRBV6-2/TRBV6-3,.,.,TGTGCCAGCAGTTCCTACTCGATGCGAGAGCAGTTCTTC,CASSSYSMREQFF
TRBJ1-2,TRBV19,.,.,TGTGCCAGTAGTATCGGTTTGGGTCAATCGGGAGGCTACACCTTC,CASSIGLGQSGGYTF
TRBJ1-5,TRBV6-5,.,TRBD1,TGTGCCAGCTCCACGACAGGGCTTCAGCCCCAGCATTTT,CASSTTGLQPQHF
TRBJ1-5,TRBV27,.,TRBD1,TGTGCCAGCAGTCCGGACAGGGGGCGTCAGCCCCAGCATTTT,CASSPDRGRQPQHF
TRBJ2-1,TRBV5-1,.,TRBD1,TGCGCCAGCAGCCGGGGACAGGGACTTACGAATGAGCAGTTCTTC,CASSRGQGLTNEQFF
TRBJ2-7,TRBV11-3,.,.,TGTGCCAGCAGCTTAGGCCCGGGTGGAGACTACGAGCAGTACTTC,CASSLGPGGDYEQYF
TRBJ2-7,TRBV11-2,.,TRBD2,TGTGCCAGCAGCTCCGGACTAGCGGGGAGTTACGAGCAGTACTTC,CASSSGLAGSYEQYF
TRBJ2-7,TRBV2,.,.,TGTGCCATAGCCCCGCCGGGTGAGCGGGCGAGGCAGTACTTC,CAIAPPGERARQYF
TRBJ2-3,TRBV5-4,.,.,TGTGCCAGCAGCTCAGACAGGTTCCTTGTGGATACGCAGTATTTT,CASSSDRFLVDTQYF
TRBJ2-1,TRBV5-1,.,.,TGCGCCAGCAAAAGATTCCGAGGCGGCGTAAAGAGTATCAATGAGCAGTTCTTC,CASKRFRGGVKSINEQFF